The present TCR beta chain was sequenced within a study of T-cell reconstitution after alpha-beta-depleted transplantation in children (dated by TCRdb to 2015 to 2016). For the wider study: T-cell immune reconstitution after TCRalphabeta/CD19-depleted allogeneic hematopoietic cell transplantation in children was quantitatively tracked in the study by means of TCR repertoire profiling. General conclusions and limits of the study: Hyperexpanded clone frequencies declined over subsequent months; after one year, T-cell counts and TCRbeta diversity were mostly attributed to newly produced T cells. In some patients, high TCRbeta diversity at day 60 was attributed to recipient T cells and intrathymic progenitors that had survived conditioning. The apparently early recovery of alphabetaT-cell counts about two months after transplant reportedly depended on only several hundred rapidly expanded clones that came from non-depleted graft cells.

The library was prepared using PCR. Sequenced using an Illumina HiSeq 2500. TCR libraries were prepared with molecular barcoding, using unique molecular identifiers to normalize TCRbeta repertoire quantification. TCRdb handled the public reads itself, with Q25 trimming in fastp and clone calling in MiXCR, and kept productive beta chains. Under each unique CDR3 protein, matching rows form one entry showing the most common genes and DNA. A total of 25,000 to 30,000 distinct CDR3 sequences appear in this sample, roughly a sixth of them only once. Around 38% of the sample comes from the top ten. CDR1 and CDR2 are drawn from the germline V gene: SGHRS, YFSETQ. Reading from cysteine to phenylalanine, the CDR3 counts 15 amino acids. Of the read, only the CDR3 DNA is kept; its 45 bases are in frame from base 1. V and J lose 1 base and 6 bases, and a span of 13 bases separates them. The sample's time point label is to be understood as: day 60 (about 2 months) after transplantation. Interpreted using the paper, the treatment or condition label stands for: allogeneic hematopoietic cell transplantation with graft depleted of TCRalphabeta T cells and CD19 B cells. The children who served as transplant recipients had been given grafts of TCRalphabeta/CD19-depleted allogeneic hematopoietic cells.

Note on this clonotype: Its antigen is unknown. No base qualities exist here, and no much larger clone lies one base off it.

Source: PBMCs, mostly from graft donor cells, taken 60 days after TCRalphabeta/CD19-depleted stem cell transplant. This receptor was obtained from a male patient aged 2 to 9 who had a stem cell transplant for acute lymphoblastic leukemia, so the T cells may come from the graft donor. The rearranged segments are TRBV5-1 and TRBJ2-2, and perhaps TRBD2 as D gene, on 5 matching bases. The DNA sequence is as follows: TGCGCCAGCAGCTTGTCTGGTGGGAGCGCCGGGGAGCTGTTTTTT. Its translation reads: CASSLSGGSAGELFF.